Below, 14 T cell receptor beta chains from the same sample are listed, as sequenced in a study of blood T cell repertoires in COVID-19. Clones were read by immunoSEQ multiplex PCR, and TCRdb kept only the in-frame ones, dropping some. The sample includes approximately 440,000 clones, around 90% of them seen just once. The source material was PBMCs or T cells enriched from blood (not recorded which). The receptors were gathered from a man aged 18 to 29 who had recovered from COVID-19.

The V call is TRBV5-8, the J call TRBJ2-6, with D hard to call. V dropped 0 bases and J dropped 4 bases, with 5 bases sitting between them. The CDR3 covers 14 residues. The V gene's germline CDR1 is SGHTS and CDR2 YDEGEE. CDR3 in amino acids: CASSLGHGANVLTF. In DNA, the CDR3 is TGTGCCAGCAGCTTGGGACACGGGGCCAACGTCCTGACTTTC. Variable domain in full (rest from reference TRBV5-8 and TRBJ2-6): EAGVTQSPTHLIKTRGQQATLRCSPISGHTSVYWYQQALGLGLQFLLWYDEGEERNRGNFPPRFSGRQFPNYSSELNVNALELEDSALYLCASSLGHGANVLTFGAGSRLTVL.

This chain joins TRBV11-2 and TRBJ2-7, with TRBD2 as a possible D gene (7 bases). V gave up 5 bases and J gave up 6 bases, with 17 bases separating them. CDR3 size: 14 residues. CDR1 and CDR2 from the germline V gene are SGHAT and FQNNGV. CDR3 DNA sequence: TGTGCCAGCAGCCGGGGGGCCCCAGGCTCCGAGCAGTACTTC. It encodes CASSRGAPGSEQYF.

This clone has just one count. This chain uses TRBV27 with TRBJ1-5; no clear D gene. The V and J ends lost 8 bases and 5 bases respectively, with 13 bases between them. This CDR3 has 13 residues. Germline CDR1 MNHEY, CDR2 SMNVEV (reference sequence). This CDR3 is CASGLDGDQPQHF. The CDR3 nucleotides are TGTGCCAGCGGACTGGACGGAGATCAGCCCCAGCATTTT.

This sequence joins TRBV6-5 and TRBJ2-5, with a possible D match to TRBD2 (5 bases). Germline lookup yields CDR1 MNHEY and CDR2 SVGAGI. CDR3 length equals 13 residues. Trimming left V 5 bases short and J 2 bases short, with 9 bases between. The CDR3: CASSPRGQETQYF. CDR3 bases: TGTGCCAGCAGTCCCCGGGGACAAGAGACCCAGTACTTC.

The CDR3 loop is CATSVKGRADTQYF. The CDR3 nucleotides are TGTGCCACCAGTGTCAAAGGGAGAGCAGATACGCAGTATTTT. This sequence joins TRBV24-1 and TRBJ2-3; tentatively, D is TRBD2 (5 bases). This CDR3 is 14 amino acids long. V lost 5 bases and J 4 bases, leaving 12 bases between the germline ends. CDR1 and CDR2 from the germline V gene are KGHDR and SFDVKD.

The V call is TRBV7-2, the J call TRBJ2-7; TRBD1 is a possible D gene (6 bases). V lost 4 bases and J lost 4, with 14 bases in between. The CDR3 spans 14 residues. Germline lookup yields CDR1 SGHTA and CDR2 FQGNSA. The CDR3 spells CASSSGQGSYEQYF. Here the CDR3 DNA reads TGTGCCAGCAGCTCCGGGCAGGGGTCGTACGAGCAGTACTTC.

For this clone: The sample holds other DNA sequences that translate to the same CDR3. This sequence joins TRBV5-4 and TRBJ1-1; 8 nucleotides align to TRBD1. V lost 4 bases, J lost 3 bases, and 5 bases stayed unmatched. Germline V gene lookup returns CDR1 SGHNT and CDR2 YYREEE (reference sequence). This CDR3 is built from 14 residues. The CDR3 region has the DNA TGTGCCAGCAGCCTCACAGGGGGAGACACTGAAGCTTTCTTT. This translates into CASSLTGGDTEAFF.

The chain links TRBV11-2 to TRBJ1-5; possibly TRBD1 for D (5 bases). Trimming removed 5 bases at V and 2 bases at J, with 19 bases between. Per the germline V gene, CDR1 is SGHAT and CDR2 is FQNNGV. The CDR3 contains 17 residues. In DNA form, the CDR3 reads TGTGCCAGCAGCCCGGACATACTACTCGAGGGCAATCAGCCCCAGCATTTT. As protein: CASSPDILLEGNQPQHF.

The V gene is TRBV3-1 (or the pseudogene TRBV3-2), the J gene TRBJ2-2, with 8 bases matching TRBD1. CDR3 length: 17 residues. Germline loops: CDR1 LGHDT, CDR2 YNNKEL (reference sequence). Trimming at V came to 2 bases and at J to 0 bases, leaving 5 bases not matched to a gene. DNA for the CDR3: TGTGCCAGCAGCCAAACCCCGGGACAGGCGAACACCGGGGAGCTGTTTTTT. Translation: CASSQTPGQANTGELFF.

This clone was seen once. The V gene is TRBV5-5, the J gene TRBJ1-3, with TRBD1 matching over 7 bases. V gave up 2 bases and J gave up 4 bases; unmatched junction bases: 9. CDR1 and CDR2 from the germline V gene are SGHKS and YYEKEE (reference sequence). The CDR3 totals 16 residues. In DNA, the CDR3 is TGTGCCAGCAGCTTAGCCGGGACAGCTGAGGGAAACACCATATATTTT. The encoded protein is CASSLAGTAEGNTIYF.

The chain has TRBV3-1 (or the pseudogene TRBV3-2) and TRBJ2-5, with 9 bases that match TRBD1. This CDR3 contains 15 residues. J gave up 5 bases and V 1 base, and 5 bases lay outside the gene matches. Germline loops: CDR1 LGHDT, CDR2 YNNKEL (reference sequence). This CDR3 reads CASSQATGGGETQYF. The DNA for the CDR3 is TGTGCCAGCAGCCAAGCTACAGGGGGCGGGGAGACCCAGTACTTC.

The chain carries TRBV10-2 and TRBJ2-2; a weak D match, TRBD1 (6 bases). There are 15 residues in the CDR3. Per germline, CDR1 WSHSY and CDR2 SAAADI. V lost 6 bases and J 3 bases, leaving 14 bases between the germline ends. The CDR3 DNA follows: TGCGCCAGCAGAGGGGCAGGGGTGGACACCGGGGAGCTGTTTTTT. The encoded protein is CASRGAGVDTGELFF.

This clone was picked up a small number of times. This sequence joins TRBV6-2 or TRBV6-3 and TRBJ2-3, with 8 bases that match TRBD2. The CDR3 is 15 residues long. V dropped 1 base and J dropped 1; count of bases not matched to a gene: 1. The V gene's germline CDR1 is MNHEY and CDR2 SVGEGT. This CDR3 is CASSYFGRGTDTQYF. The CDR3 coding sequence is TGTGCCAGCAGTTACTTCGGGAGGGGCACAGATACGCAGTATTTT.

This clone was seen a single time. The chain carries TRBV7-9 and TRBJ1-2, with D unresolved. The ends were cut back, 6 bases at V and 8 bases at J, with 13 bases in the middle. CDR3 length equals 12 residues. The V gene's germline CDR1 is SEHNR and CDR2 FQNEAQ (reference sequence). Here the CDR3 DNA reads TGTGCCAGCAGAAGCAGGTCTCGGGGCTACACCTTC. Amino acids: CASRSRSRGYTF.